This TCR beta chain was profiled in a study of blood T cell repertoires in COVID-19. Study background: Acute and convalescent COVID-19 specimens originated in the United States, Italy and Spain. T cells, B-cell-depleted T cells, or PBMCs provided the cDNA or gDNA that served as material.

Trimming left V 3 bases short and J 3 bases short, with 12 bases between. CDR1 and CDR2 (germline): SQVTM, ANQGSEA. The CDR3 runs to 15 residues. Recovered status applied to Cohort 3 donors who had two consecutive negative PCRs. It also applied to those with clearance or with symptom resolution. At least ten counts were recorded for this clone. Assay used: immunoSEQ multiplex PCR; TCRdb lists only in-frame clones, some missing. The repertoire holds 200,000 to 250,000 clones, with 84% as singletons. What was sequenced was PBMCs or T cells enriched from blood (not recorded which). This TCR derives from a woman in her thirties or forties who had recovered from COVID-19. This chain links TRBV29-1 with TRBJ1-6; D is ambiguous. The CDR3 DNA reads TGCAGCGTTGATCCCGGGAGATTCTATAATTCACCCCTCCACTTT. It is translated as CSVDPGRFYNSPLHF. The whole variable domain, remainder taken from reference TRBV29-1 and TRBJ1-6, is SAVISQKPSRDICQRGTSLTIQCQVDSQVTMMFWYRQQPGQSLTLIATANQGSEATYESGFVIDKFPISRPNLTFSTLTVSNMSPEDSSIYLCSVDPGRFYNSPLHFGNGTRLTVT.